This TCR beta chain is from a study of blood T cell repertoires in COVID-19. Study summary: COVID-19 samples collected from the United States, Italy and Spain covered acute and convalescent phases. The analysed material was cDNA or gDNA that came from T cells, B-cell-depleted T cells, or PBMCs.

Germline-derived CDR1 and CDR2 are MNHEY and SMNVEV (reference sequence). V was pared by 2 bases and J by 2 bases, with 13 bases between. CDR3 length equals 15 residues. Original data processing: Reference gene primer amplification in the assay estimated nucleated cell counts. Using immunoSEQ multiplex PCR, the repertoire was profiled, and TCRdb retains in-frame clones only, with some absent. From that table come the V and J calls and clone size; the DNA was used to work out D and trimming. This table has a few hundred thousand clones, just under 90% appearing once. This rearrangement joins TRBV27 to TRBJ2-7; tentative D call: TRBD2 (6 bases). The sequenced material came from peripheral blood. This clonotype was obtained from a man in his sixties who had recovered from COVID-19. This CDR3 is CASSLGRTGTYEQYF. The CDR3 DNA reads as TGTGCCAGCAGTTTAGGGAGGACGGGTACCTACGAGCAGTACTTC.